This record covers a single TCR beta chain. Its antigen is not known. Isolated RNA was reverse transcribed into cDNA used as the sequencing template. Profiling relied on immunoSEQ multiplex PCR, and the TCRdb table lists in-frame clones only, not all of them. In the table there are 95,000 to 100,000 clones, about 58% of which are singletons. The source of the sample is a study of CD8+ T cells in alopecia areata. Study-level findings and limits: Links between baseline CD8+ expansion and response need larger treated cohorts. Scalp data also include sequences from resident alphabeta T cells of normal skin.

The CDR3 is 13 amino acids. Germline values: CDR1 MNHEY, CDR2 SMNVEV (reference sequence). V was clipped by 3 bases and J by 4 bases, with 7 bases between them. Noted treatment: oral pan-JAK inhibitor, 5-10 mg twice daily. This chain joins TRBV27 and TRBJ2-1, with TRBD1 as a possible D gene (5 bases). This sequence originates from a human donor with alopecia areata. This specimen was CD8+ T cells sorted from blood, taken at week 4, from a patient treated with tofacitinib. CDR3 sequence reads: CASSFPGYNEQFF. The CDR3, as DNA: TGTGCCAGCAGTTTTCCAGGGTACAATGAGCAGTTCTTC.